These 18 T cell receptor beta chains share one sample of origin, sequenced in a study of control samples from healthy donors and cancer patients. This table comes from immunoSEQ multiplex PCR, and its TCRdb copy is limited to in-frame clones, with some not included. The sample has 150,000 to 200,000 clones, 85% to 90% seen once; the top ten hold approximately 1.6%. Sequencing was done on a sample of blood. The receptor source for this set is a man younger than 35 in good health.

The J gene is TRBJ2-3, the V gene TRBV5-8; tentatively, D is TRBD1 (5 bases). Germline CDR1 and CDR2: SGHTS and YDEGEE. V dropped 0 bases and J dropped 2 bases, with 13 bases sitting between them. The CDR3 runs 16 residues. DNA of the CDR3: TGTGCCAGCAGCTTGGCACCCCAGGGCTTCACAGATACGCAGTATTTT. This codes for CASSLAPQGFTDTQYF.

This chain uses TRBV19 with TRBJ1-5; D is unclear. Germline V lookup: CDR1 LNHDA, CDR2 SQIVND (reference sequence). V shed 7 bases and J shed 3 bases, with 16 bases lying between them. The CDR3 has 15 residues. The CDR3 loop reads CASIPTGTDNQPQHF. CDR3 DNA: TGTGCCAGTATTCCGACCGGAACCGACAATCAGCCCCAGCATTTT.

The rearrangement joins TRBV5-1 to TRBJ2-1, with 13 bases lining up with TRBD2. The germline V gene encodes CDR1 SGHRS and CDR2 YFSETQ. The V segment lost 0 bases and the J segment 5 bases; nucleotides outside the gene matches: 5. This CDR3 is 17 amino acids long. This chain's CDR3 is CASSLGTSGGLNNEQFF. The DNA for the CDR3 is TGCGCCAGCAGCTTGGGGACTAGCGGGGGACTAAACAATGAGCAGTTCTTC.

The chain couples TRBV28 to TRBJ1-6; D not resolved. CDR3 length equals 13 residues. The ends were cut back, 8 bases at V and 5 bases at J, with 10 bases in the middle. The germline CDR1 and CDR2 sequences are MDHEN and SYDVKM. The CDR3: CASRRRDNSPLHF. DNA of the CDR3: TGTGCCAGCCGTAGAAGGGATAATTCACCCCTCCACTTT.

The chain recombines TRBV6-5 with TRBJ2-4; D possibly corresponds to TRBD1 (5 bases). Germline CDR1 is MNHEY and CDR2 is SVGAGI. Trimming took 2 bases from V and 6 from J, leaving 11 bases between them. This CDR3 region has 14 residues. CDR3 protein: CASSYGAGSNIQYF. In DNA form, the CDR3 reads TGTGCCAGCAGTTACGGAGCAGGGTCAAACATTCAGTACTTC.

This clone appeared once. The chain has TRBV7-9 and TRBJ2-1; D may correspond to TRBD1 or TRBD2 (5 bases each). The germline gives CDR1 SEHNR, CDR2 FQNEAQ (reference sequence). The CDR3 sequence is 14 residues long. The V gene lost 2 bases and the J gene lost 9 bases, with 14 bases spanning the gap. The chain's CDR3 is CASSLLNGAGEQFF. CDR3 DNA: TGTGCCAGCAGCTTATTAAACGGGGCCGGTGAGCAGTTCTTC.

J is TRBJ2-3 and V is TRBV9; 7 bases are a match to TRBD2. This CDR3 has 17 residues. Germline lookup yields CDR1 SGDLS and CDR2 YYNGEE. Germline trimming cut 3 bases from V and 1 base from J; bases unmatched to any gene: 11. The CDR3 region is CASSAVYARGGTDTQYF. DNA of the CDR3: TGTGCCAGCAGCGCAGTTTATGCCCGGGGGGGCACAGATACGCAGTATTTT.

This chain uses TRBV4-1 with TRBJ2-3; 7 bases are shared with TRBD2. This CDR3 has 15 amino acids. V was clipped by 4 bases and J by 4 bases; unmatched bases: 8. Germline CDR1 is MGHRA and CDR2 is YSYEKL. In nucleotides, the CDR3 is TGCGCCAGCAGCCGAGCAGGGAGGGACCCAGATACGCAGTATTTT. Protein: CASSRAGRDPDTQYF.

In its sample, this clone was seen once. The chain recombines TRBV6-5 with TRBJ1-2, with D possibly TRBD1 on 6 matching bases. Trimming left V 5 bases short and J 8 bases short, with 18 bases between. From germline, CDR1 is MNHEY and CDR2 SVGAGI. This CDR3 comprises 14 residues. CDR3 residues: CASSIKTGKTGYTF. CDR3 DNA: TGTGCCAGCAGTATCAAGACAGGAAAGACGGGCTACACCTTC.

This CDR3 reads CASGSDRGSYNEQFF. In DNA, the CDR3 is TGTGCCAGCGGATCTGACAGGGGGTCCTACAATGAGCAGTTCTTC. This sequence joins TRBV6-5 and TRBJ2-1, with TRBD1 matching over 9 bases. The CDR3 covers 15 residues. Germline CDR1 MNHEY, CDR2 SVGAGI. V was clipped by 8 bases and J by 1 base; unmatched bases: 6.

CDR3 bases: TGTGCCACCAGTCAAGGGGCCGGGGAGCTGTTTTTT. As protein: CATSQGAGELFF. This chain joins TRBV15 and TRBJ2-2, with D perhaps matching TRBD1 (5 bases). This CDR3 is built from 12 residues. Germline lookup yields CDR1 LNHNV and CDR2 YYDKDF (reference sequence). V shed 6 bases and J shed 6 bases, with 8 bases lying between them.

V is TRBV6-5 and J is TRBJ2-3; TRBD1 agrees at 7 bases. Germline CDR1 is MNHEY and CDR2 is SVGAGI. The CDR3 spans 14 residues. V lost 8 bases and J lost 6; bases outside the gene matches: 11. CDR3 residues: CASETTDRPDTQYF. The CDR3 coding sequence is TGTGCCAGCGAAACCACGGACAGGCCCGATACGCAGTATTTT.

The chain combines TRBV9 with TRBJ1-2; D ambiguous. The CDR3 is 14 residues long. V lost 3 bases, J lost 3 bases, and 12 bases lay in between. Looked up from germline, CDR1 is SGDLS and CDR2 is YYNGEE. The CDR3, as DNA: TGTGCCAGCAGCGGTACAGCTCCCCACTATGGCTACACCTTC. Its translation: CASSGTAPHYGYTF.

V usage is TRBV5-6 and J usage is TRBJ1-2, with a weak D call TRBD1 (5 bases). Per germline, CDR1 SGHDT and CDR2 YYEEEE. Trimming took 0 bases from V and 4 from J, leaving 13 bases between them. The CDR3 extends over 15 amino acids. In DNA, the CDR3 is TGTGCCAGCAGCTTGGTTAGTAGGGGATCCTATGGCTACACCTTC. Amino acid sequence: CASSLVSRGSYGYTF.

V usage is TRBV30 and J usage is TRBJ1-2; D gene unclear. Germline V CDR1 and CDR2: GTSNPN, SVGIG (reference sequence). Trimming stripped 0 bases from V and 5 bases from J, with 16 bases between. The CDR3 sequence is 15 residues long. CDR3 DNA: TGTGCCTGGAGTGTAAGTGAGGCAGGCCCTTATGGCTACACCTTC. Translating it yields CAWSVSEAGPYGYTF.

CDR3 amino acids: CATSTGPGNTIYF. DNA for the CDR3: TGTGCCACCTCCACAGGGCCTGGAAACACCATATATTTT. The chain employs TRBV2 and TRBJ1-3, with D tentatively TRBD1 (6 bases). The CDR3 runs to 13 residues. V dropped 10 bases and J dropped 2 bases, with 12 bases sitting between them. Germline CDR1 reads SNHLY; CDR2 reads FYNNEI.

CDR3 sequence (DNA): TGTGCCAGCAGCGTAAGCGGGGGGGCGGTTGAGCAGTTCTTC. Protein sequence: CASSVSGGAVEQFF. The chain has TRBV7-3 and TRBJ2-1; the match to TRBD2 covers 10 bases. Germline CDR1 reads SGHTA; CDR2 reads FQGTGA. J gave up 9 bases and V 5 bases, and 7 bases lay outside the gene matches. The CDR3 loop spans 14 amino acids.

The chain recombines TRBV4-3 with TRBJ1-3; weak D call: TRBD1 (5 bases). Germline assignment: CDR1 LGHNA and CDR2 YSLEER. The CDR3 contains 12 residues. V lost 1 base and J 11 bases, leaving 9 bases between the germline ends. DNA of the CDR3: TGCGCCAGCAGCCAAGGTTTGGGGCCCATATATTTT. Its translation is CASSQGLGPIYF.